The 20 T cell receptor beta chains listed next were all sequenced from one sample in a study of T-cell memory formation after mild COVID-19. MiXCR was run by TCRdb on the 5' RACE reads, yielding one entry per CDR3 protein. The table has over 400,000 distinct CDR3 sequences, under 25% seen once. The specimen was PBMCs or a T cell subset sorted from them (not recorded which). The receptors derive from an adult woman who had mild COVID-19 (a few samples of this study predate the infection). Cell type and time point are not known.

The chain recombines TRBV27 with TRBJ2-5, with TRBD2 identical over 12 bases. Germline V gene lookup returns CDR1 MNHEY and CDR2 SMNVEV (reference sequence). With V trimmed by 5 bases and J by 1 base, 2 bases remained unmatched. The CDR3 totals 15 residues. This chain's CDR3 is CASSPSGRGQETQYF. The CDR3 DNA is TGTGCCAGCAGTCCTAGCGGGAGGGGCCAAGAGACCCAGTACTTC.

The table lists this clonotype with a few counts. The rearrangement uses TRBV9 and TRBJ2-1, with D possibly called TRBD1 or TRBD2 (6 bases each). Germline CDR1 is SGDLS and CDR2 is YYNGEE. V dropped 4 bases and J dropped 6 bases, with 14 bases sitting between them. This CDR3 is 14 amino acids long. The CDR3 region has the DNA TGTGCCAGCAGCATGGTACAGGGAGGCAATGAGCAGTTCTTC. This gives the protein CASSMVQGGNEQFF.

The J gene is TRBJ2-1, the V gene TRBV9; D might be TRBD1 or TRBD2, each matching 5 bases. The CDR3 runs 18 residues. V lost 1 base and J lost 4, with 21 bases in between. From germline, CDR1 is SGDLS and CDR2 YYNGEE. The CDR3 here is CASSVSFIGTGKYNEQFF. CDR3 in DNA: TGTGCCAGCAGCGTAAGTTTTATCGGGACGGGAAAATACAATGAGCAGTTCTTC.

This chain links TRBV9 with TRBJ2-7; D might be TRBD2 (6 bases). The germline V and J ends were trimmed by 9 bases and 6 bases, with 22 bases remaining between them. The germline V gene has CDR1 SGDLS and CDR2 YYNGEE. The CDR3 totals 14 residues. The CDR3 reads CATATGAAGSEQYF. The CDR3 bases are TGTGCCACTGCTACCGGGGCAGCGGGTTCCGAGCAGTACTTC.

This clonotype was detected only a few times. CDR3 in DNA: TGTGCCAGCAGTCCAACTCCTACCGTGGGGGAGCTGTTTTTT. It specifies CASSPTPTVGELFF. V usage is TRBV6-5 and J usage is TRBJ2-2; no firm D call. V lost 5 bases to trimming and J lost 8 bases, with 15 bases between them. Per germline, CDR1 MNHEY and CDR2 SVGAGI. This CDR3 comprises 14 residues.

The chain is built from TRBV24-1 and TRBJ2-5; D not certain. The length of the CDR3 is 14 residues. V lost 4 bases and J 5 bases, leaving 13 bases between the germline ends. CDR1 and CDR2 (germline): KGHDR, SFDVKD. CDR3 sequence: CATSDPSIGETQYF. In DNA form, the CDR3 reads TGTGCCACCAGTGACCCTTCTATCGGGGAGACCCAGTACTTC.

The rearrangement links TRBV9 to TRBJ2-7; no clear D gene. This CDR3 has 14 amino acids. CDR1 is SGDLS, CDR2 YYNGEE, per germline. The V and J ends lost 0 bases and 3 bases respectively, with 10 bases between them. CDR3 in amino acids: CASSVGRVFYEQYF. The CDR3 coding sequence is TGTGCCAGCAGCGTAGGTCGGGTTTTCTACGAGCAGTACTTC.

A few counts support this clonotype. The genes are TRBV5-5 and TRBJ2-7; 11 bases fit TRBD1. This CDR3 is built from 15 residues. Germline V CDR1 and CDR2: SGHKS, YYEKEE (reference sequence). The V gene end was trimmed by 4 bases and the J gene end by 1 base; junction bases not matched to a gene: 4. CDR3 sequence (DNA): TGTGCCAGCAGCCTCCGGGACAGGGGGTCCTACGAGCAGTACTTC. Its protein is CASSLRDRGSYEQYF.

This clonotype was seen only a few times. This rearrangement joins TRBV4-3 to TRBJ2-1; D could derive from TRBD1 or TRBD2 (5 bases each). V lost 5 bases, J lost 4 bases, and 18 bases lay in between. The CDR3 length is 16 residues. Germline loops: CDR1 LGHNA, CDR2 YSLEER. CDR3 coding DNA: TGCGCCAGCAGCTCAGGGAGAGGAACGGGATACAATGAGCAGTTCTTC. Its translation is CASSSGRGTGYNEQFF.

This chain connects TRBV12-3 or TRBV12-4 to TRBJ2-1, with D possibly being TRBD1 (6 bases). There are 15 residues in the CDR3. V was pared by 6 bases and J by 0 bases, with 12 bases between. The CDR3 bases are TGTGCCAGCAGACTAGACAGGAGCTCCTACAATGAGCAGTTCTTC. Translating it yields CASRLDRSSYNEQFF.

Written as DNA, the CDR3 is TGTGCCAGCAGCCAAGGACGGACAGGGTGGTCCGGGGAGCTGTTTTTT. It yields the protein CASSQGRTGWSGELFF. J is TRBJ2-2 and V is TRBV14; TRBD1 agrees at 8 bases. Germline values: CDR1 SGHDN, CDR2 FVKESK. The CDR3 has 16 amino acids. V was clipped by 1 base and J by 6 bases; unmatched bases: 7.

This chain joins TRBV6-6 and TRBJ2-5, with D possibly being TRBD1 (5 bases). The CDR3 contains 15 residues. The V gene's germline CDR1 is MNHNY and CDR2 SVGAGI (reference sequence). Trimming shortened V by 2 bases and J by 4 bases, and 14 bases separated the two germline ends. CDR3: CASSYTTGGLETQYF. In DNA, the CDR3 is TGTGCCAGCAGTTACACTACAGGCGGCTTAGAGACCCAGTACTTC.

The genes are TRBV4-2 and TRBJ1-1, with 10 bases that match TRBD1. V was clipped by 3 bases and J by 3 bases; unmatched bases: 4. Germline-derived CDR1 and CDR2 are LGHNA and YNFKEQ. This CDR3 comprises 15 residues. In DNA, the CDR3 is TGTGCCAGCAGCCAGCGGGGACAGGGGTACACTGAAGCTTTCTTT. Its protein product is CASSQRGQGYTEAFF.

This clonotype was found a few times. The chain has TRBV4-2 and TRBJ2-7; D gene uncertain. CDR1 and CDR2 (germline): LGHNA, YNFKEQ. This CDR3 is 15 amino acids long. The V gene lost 0 bases and the J gene lost 2 bases, with 11 bases spanning the gap. CDR3 bases: TGTGCCAGCAGCCAAGATTACGTCCTAGCCTACGAGCAGTACTTC. This sequence encodes CASSQDYVLAYEQYF.

This clonotype was recorded at least ten times. The chain employs TRBV7-2 and TRBJ2-1, with TRBD2 identical over 13 bases. Germline V lookup: CDR1 SGHTA, CDR2 FQGNSA. The CDR3 runs 17 residues. The ends lost 0 bases at V and 8 bases at J; junction bases unmatched: 7. For the CDR3, the DNA is TGTGCCAGCAGCTTAGCGCGCTGGACTAGCGGGAGCGATGAGCAGTTCTTC. It codes for CASSLARWTSGSDEQFF. The full variable domain, rest sourced from reference TRBV7-2 and TRBJ2-1, is GAGVSQSPSNKVTEKGKDVELRCDPISGHTALYWYRQSLGQGLEFLIYFQGNSAPDKSGLPSDRFSAERTGGSVSTLTIQRTQQEDSAVYLCASSLARWTSGSDEQFFGPGTRLTVL.

This clonotype was counted only a few times. In DNA form, the CDR3 reads TGCGCCAGCACCCCGTCGACTGGTTCTGATGGCTACACCTTC. It specifies CASTPSTGSDGYTF. J is TRBJ1-2 and V is TRBV5-1; D is unresolved. The CDR3 totals 14 residues. V was cut by 6 bases and J by 6 bases, with 18 bases left in between. Germline values: CDR1 SGHRS, CDR2 YFSETQ.

There are a few counts of this clonotype. The chain links TRBV5-4 to TRBJ1-1, with D tentatively TRBD1 (5 bases). There are 15 residues in the CDR3. V lost 4 bases and J 1 base, leaving 14 bases between the germline ends. CDR1 is SGHNT and CDR2 is YYREEE in the germline V gene (reference sequence). CDR3 sequence reads: CASSPGEGWNTEAFF. For the CDR3, the DNA is TGTGCCAGCAGCCCCGGGGAGGGGTGGAACACTGAAGCTTTCTTT.

This clonotype was detected a few times. The CDR3 is CASRLGGAYEQYF. The CDR3 DNA sequence: TGTGCCAGCCGACTTGGGGGCGCCTACGAGCAGTACTTC. This sequence joins TRBV12-3 or TRBV12-4 and TRBJ2-7; D possibly corresponds to TRBD1 (6 bases). The CDR3 runs to 13 residues. V lost 8 bases and J 2 bases, leaving 13 bases between the germline ends.

This clonotype was found a few times. V is TRBV4-2 and J is TRBJ2-7; D is uncertain. The CDR3 covers 13 residues. V shed 1 base and J shed 3 bases, with 7 bases lying between them. Germline V lookup: CDR1 LGHNA, CDR2 YNFKEQ. CDR3 residues: CASSQGPVYEQYF. The DNA for the CDR3 is TGTGCCAGCAGCCAAGGACCTGTCTACGAGCAGTACTTC.

This clonotype was picked up a small number of times. The rearrangement uses TRBV7-9 and TRBJ1-1; TRBD1 is a possible D gene (6 bases). Trimming removed 6 bases at V and 5 bases at J, with 13 bases between. In germline, CDR1 is SEHNR, CDR2 FQNEAQ (reference sequence). This CDR3 is 13 amino acids long. The CDR3 region has the DNA TGTGCCAGCAGACCTACAGGGAGGACTGAAGCTTTCTTT. Translated: CASRPTGRTEAFF.